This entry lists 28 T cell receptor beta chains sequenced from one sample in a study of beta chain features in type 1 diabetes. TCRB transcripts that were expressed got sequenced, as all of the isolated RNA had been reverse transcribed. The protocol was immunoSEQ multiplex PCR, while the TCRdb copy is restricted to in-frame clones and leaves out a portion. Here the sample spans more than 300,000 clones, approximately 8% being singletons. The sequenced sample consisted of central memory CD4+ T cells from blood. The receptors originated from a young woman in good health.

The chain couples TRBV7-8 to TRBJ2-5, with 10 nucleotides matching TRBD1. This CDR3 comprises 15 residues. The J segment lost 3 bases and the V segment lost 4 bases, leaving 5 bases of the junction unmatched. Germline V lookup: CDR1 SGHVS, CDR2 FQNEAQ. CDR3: CASSSWTGGEETQYF. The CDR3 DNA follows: TGTGCCAGCAGCTCCTGGACAGGGGGAGAAGAGACCCAGTACTTC. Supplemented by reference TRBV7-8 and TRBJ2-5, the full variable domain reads GAGVSQSPRYKVAKRGQDVALRCDPISGHVSLFWYQQALGQGPEFLTYFQNEAQLDKSGLPSDRFFAERPEGSVSTLKIQRTQQEDSAVYLCASSSWTGGEETQYFGPGTRLLVL.

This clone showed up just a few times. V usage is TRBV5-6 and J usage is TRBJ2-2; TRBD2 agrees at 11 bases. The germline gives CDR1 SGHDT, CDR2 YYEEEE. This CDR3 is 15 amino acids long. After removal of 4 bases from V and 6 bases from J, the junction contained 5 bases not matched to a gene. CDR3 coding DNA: TGTGCCAGCAGCAGGACTAGCGGGTTTTCCGGGGAGCTGTTTTTT. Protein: CASSRTSGFSGELFF.

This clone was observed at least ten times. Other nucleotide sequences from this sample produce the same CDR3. CDR3 sequence: CASSVEGQGGNEQFF. The DNA for the CDR3 is TGTGCCAGCAGCGTAGAAGGTCAAGGGGGCAATGAGCAGTTCTTC. V gene TRBV9 combines with J gene TRBJ2-1; TRBD1 is a possible D gene (6 bases). From germline, CDR1 is SGDLS and CDR2 YYNGEE. V shed 0 bases and J shed 6 bases, with 13 bases lying between them. This CDR3 spans 15 amino acids.

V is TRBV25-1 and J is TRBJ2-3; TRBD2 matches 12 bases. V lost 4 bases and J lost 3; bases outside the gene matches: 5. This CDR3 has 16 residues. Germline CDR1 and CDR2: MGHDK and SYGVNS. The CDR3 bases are TGTGCCAGCAGTGGAGGACTAGCGGGATTAACAGATACGCAGTATTTT. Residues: CASSGGLAGLTDTQYF.

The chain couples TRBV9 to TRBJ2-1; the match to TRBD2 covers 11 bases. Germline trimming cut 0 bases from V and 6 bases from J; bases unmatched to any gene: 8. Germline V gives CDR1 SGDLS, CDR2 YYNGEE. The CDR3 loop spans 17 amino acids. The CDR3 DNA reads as TGTGCCAGCAGCGTAGGAAATCCGGGACTAGCGGTCAATGAGCAGTTCTTC. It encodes CASSVGNPGLAVNEQFF.

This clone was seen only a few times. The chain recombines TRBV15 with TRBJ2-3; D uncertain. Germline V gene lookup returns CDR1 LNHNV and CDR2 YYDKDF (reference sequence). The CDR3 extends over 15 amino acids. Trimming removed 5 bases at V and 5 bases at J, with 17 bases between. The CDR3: CATSPIRRYGDTQYF. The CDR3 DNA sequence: TGTGCCACCAGCCCGATCAGGAGATATGGAGATACGCAGTATTTT.

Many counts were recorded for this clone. The CDR3 is CASSEGQNTEAFF. The CDR3 nucleotides are TGTGCCAGCTCAGAGGGACAGAACACTGAAGCTTTCTTT. The chain joins TRBV18 to TRBJ1-1; possible D gene TRBD1, 6 bases. The CDR3 consists of 13 residues. V was shortened by 5 bases and J by 1 base, with 8 bases between the two germline ends. The germline V gene has CDR1 KGHSH and CDR2 LQKENI.

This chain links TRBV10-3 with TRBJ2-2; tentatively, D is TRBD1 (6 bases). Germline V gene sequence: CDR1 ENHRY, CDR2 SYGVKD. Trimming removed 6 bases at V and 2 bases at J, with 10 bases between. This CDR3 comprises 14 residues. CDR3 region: CAIRGGQNTGELFF. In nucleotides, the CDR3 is TGTGCCATCAGAGGGGGACAAAACACCGGGGAGCTGTTTTTT.

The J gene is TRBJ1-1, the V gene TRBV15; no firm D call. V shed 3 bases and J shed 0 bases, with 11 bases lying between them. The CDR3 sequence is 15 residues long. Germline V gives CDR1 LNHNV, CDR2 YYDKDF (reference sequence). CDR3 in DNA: TGTGCCACCAGCAGCCCCAGGTGGATGAACACTGAAGCTTTCTTT. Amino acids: CATSSPRWMNTEAFF.

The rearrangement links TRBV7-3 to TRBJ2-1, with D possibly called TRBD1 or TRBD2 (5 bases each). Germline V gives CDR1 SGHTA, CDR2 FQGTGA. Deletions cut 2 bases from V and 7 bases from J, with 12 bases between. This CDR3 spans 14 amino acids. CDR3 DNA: TGTGCCAGCAGCTTACAGGGACGGAGGAATGAGCAGTTCTTC. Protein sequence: CASSLQGRRNEQFF.

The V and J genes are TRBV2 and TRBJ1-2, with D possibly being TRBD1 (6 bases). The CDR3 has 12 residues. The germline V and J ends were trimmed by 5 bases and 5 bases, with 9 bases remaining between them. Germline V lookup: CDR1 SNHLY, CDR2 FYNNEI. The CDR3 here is CASSTTGYGYTF. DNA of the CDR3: TGTGCCAGCAGTACGACAGGTTATGGCTACACCTTC.

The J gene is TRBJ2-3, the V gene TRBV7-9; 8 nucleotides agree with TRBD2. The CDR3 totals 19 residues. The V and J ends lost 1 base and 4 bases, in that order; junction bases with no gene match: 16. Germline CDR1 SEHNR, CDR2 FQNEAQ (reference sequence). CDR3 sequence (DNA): TGTGCCAGCAGCTTAGACCTGAAGGTGGGCGGGAGGCCGTCAGATACGCAGTATTTT. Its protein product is CASSLDLKVGGRPSDTQYF.

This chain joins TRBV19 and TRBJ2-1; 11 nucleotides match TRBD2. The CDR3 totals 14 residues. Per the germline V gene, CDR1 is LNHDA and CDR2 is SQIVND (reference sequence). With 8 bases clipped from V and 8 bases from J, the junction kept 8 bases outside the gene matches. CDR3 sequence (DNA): TGTGCCAGTTCGCTAGCGGGAGGTATATATGAGCAGTTCTTC. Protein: CASSLAGGIYEQFF.

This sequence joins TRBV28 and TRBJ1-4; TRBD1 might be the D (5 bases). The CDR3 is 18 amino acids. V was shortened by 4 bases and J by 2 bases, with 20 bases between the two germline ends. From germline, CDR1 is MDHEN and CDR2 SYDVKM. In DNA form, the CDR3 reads TGTGCCAGCAGTTCACGGACGTGGGGACTCGGGACTAATGAAAAACTGTTTTTT. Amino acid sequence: CASSSRTWGLGTNEKLFF.

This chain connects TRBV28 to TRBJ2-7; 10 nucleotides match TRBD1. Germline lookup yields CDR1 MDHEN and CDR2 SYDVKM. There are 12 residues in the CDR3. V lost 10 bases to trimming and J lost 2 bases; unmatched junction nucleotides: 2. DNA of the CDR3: TGTGCCACTGGACAGGGGGCCTACGAGCAGTACTTC. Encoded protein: CATGQGAYEQYF.

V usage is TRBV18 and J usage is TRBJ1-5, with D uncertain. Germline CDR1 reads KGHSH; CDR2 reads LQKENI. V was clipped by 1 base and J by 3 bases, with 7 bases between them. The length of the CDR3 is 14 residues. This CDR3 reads CASSPQGNNQPQHF. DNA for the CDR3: TGTGCCAGCTCACCACAAGGCAACAATCAGCCCCAGCATTTT.

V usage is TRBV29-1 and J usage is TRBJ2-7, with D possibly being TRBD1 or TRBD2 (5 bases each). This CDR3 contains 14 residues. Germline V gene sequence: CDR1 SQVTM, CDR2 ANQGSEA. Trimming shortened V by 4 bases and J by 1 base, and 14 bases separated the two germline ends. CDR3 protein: CSVGGQGGSYEQYF. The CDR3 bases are TGCAGCGTTGGAGGGCAGGGTGGGTCCTACGAGCAGTACTTC.

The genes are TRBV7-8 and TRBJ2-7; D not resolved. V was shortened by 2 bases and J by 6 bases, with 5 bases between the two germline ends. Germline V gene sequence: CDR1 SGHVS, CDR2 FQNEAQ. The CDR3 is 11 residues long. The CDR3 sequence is CASSLYGEQYF. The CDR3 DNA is TGTGCCAGCAGCTTATACGGCGAGCAGTACTTC.

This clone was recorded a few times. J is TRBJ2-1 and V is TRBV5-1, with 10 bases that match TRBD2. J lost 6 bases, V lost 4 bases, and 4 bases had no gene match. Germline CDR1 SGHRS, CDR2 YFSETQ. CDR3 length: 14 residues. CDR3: CASSVTSGTNEQFF. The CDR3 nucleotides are TGCGCCAGCAGCGTCACTAGCGGGACCAATGAGCAGTTCTTC.

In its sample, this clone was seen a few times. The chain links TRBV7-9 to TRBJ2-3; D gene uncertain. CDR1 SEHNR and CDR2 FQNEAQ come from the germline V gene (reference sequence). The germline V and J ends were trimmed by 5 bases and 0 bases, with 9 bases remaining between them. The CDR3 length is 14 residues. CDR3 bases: TGTGCCAGCAGCCGCTTAGGCAGCACAGATACGCAGTATTTT. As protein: CASSRLGSTDTQYF.

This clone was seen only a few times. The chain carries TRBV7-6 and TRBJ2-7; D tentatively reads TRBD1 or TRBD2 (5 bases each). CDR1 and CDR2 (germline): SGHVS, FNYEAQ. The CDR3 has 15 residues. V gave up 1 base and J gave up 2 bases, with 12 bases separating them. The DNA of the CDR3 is TGTGCCAGCAGCTTAGAGTTCGGGGCCCCCTACGAGCAGTACTTC. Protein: CASSLEFGAPYEQYF.

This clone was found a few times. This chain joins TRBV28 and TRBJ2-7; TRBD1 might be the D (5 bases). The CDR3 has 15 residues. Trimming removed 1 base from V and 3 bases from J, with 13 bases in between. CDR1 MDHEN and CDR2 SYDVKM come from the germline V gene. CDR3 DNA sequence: TGTGCCAGCAGTTTATCGGCAGGGCACAACTACGAGCAGTACTTC. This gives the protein CASSLSAGHNYEQYF.

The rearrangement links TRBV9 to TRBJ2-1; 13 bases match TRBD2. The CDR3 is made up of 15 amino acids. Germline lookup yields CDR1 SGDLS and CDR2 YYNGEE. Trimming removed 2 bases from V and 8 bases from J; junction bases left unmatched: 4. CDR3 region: CASSVLTSGRDEQFF. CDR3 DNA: TGTGCCAGCAGCGTTTTAACTAGCGGGAGGGATGAGCAGTTCTTC.

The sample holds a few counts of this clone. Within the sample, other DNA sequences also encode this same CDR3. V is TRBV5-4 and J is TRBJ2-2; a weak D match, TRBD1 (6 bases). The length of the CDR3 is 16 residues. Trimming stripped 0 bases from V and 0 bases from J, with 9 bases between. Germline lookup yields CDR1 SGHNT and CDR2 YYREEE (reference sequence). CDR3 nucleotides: TGTGCCAGCAGCTTGGGACAGGATGCGAACACCGGGGAGCTGTTTTTT. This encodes CASSLGQDANTGELFF.

The CDR3 reads CATLATSGTGTGELFF. The CDR3 nucleotides are TGTGCCACCCTAGCGACCTCCGGGACAGGGACCGGGGAGCTGTTTTTT. This sequence joins TRBV10-3 and TRBJ2-2; 9 positions match TRBD1. The CDR3 runs to 16 residues. Trimming cost V 10 bases and J 5 bases; bases outside gene matches: 14. CDR1 is ENHRY and CDR2 is SYGVKD in the germline V gene.

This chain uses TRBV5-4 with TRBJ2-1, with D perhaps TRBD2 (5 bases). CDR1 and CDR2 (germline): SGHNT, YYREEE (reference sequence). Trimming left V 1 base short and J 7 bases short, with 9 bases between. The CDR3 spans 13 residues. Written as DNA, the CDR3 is TGTGCCAGCAGCTTGTCCGGGGTGAATGAGCAGTTCTTC. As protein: CASSLSGVNEQFF.

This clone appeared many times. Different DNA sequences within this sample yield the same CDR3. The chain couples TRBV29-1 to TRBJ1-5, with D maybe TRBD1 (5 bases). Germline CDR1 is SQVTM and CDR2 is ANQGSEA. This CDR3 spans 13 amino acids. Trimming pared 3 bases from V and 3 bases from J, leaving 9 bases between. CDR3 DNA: TGCAGCGTTGACGGGGGATTCAATCAGCCCCAGCATTTT. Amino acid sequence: CSVDGGFNQPQHF.

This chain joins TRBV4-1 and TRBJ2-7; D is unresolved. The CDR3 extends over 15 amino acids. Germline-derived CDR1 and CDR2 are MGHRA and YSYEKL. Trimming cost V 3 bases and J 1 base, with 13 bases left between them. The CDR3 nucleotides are TGCGCCAGCAGCCAGTTCATACGTGGGTCCTACGAGCAGTACTTC. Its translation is CASSQFIRGSYEQYF.